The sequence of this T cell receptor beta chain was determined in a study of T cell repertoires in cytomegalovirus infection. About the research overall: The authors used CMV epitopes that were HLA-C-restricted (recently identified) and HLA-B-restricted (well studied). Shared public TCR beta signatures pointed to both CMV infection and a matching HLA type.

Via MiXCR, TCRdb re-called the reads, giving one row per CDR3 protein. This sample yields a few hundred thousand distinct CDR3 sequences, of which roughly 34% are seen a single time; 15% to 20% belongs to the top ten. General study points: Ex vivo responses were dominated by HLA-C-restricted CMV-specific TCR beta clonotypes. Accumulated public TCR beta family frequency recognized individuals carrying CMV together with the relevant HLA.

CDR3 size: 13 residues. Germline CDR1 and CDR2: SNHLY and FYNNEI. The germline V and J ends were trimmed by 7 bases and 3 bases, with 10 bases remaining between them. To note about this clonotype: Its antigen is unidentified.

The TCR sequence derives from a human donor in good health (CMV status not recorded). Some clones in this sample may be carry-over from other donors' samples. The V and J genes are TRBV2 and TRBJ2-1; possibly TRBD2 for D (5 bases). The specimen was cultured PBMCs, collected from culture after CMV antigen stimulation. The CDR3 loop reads CASKERSYNEQFF. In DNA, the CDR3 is TGTGCCAGCAAAGAGCGGAGCTACAATGAGCAGTTCTTC. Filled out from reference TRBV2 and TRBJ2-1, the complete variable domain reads EPEVTQTPSHQVTQMGQEVILRCVPISNHLYFYWYRQILGQKVEFLVSFYNNEISEKSEIFDDQFSVERPDGSNFTLKIRSTKLEDSAMYFCASKERSYNEQFFGPGTRLTVL.